These 16 T cell receptor beta chains were all obtained from the same sample, sequenced in a study of CD8 T cells in ankylosing spondylitis (dated by TCRdb to the late 2010s). Study-level results and caveats: A TCR beta motif of several highly homologous amino acid variants appeared characteristic of blood from ankylosing spondylitis patients.

The method behind the library was 5' RACE. The listed sequencing device is Illumina HiSeq 2500. The public reads were quality trimmed at Q25 with fastp and then assembled into clones with MiXCR by TCRdb, keeping productive beta chains. Each CDR3 protein gets just one entry, which takes the most common genes and DNA from the rows behind it. In all, the sample holds hundreds of thousands of distinct CDR3 sequences, and about 11% of those were seen once. Under 0.6% of the sample goes to the ten largest clones. No antigen has been assigned to these receptors. Sequencing was done on a sample of blood, either unsorted or a sorted T cell fraction (not recorded which). All receptors come from a male donor with ankylosing spondylitis.

This clonotype was observed many times. The V and J genes are TRBV4-1 and TRBJ1-3; no definite D call. This CDR3 spans 15 amino acids. Germline CDR1 reads MGHRA; CDR2 reads YSYEKL. V was pared by 4 bases and J by 5 bases, with 15 bases between. This chain's CDR3 is CASSPTGVRRNTIYF. The CDR3 DNA sequence: TGCGCCAGCAGCCCTACCGGGGTTAGGAGAAACACCATATATTTT.

This clonotype was observed a handful of times. V gene TRBV29-1 combines with J gene TRBJ2-7; tentatively, D is TRBD1 (5 bases). CDR1 is SQVTM and CDR2 is ANQGSEA in the germline V gene. There are 12 residues in the CDR3. V was trimmed by 7 bases and J by 4 bases, leaving 14 bases between them. In DNA form, the CDR3 reads TGCAGCGCGCAGTTCAGGGATTACGAGCAGTACTTC. The encoded protein is CSAQFRDYEQYF.

The genes are TRBV25-1 and TRBJ1-4; D is undetermined. The germline V and J ends were trimmed by 3 bases and 8 bases, with 7 bases remaining between them. Germline-derived CDR1 and CDR2 are MGHDK and SYGVNS. The CDR3 covers 12 residues. The CDR3 is CASSDYAEKLFF. The CDR3, as DNA: TGTGCCAGCAGTGATTATGCGGAAAAACTGTTTTTT.

In this sample, this clonotype turned up many times. V gene TRBV7-2 combines with J gene TRBJ2-2, with 8 positions matching TRBD2. CDR1 SGHTA and CDR2 FQGNSA come from the germline V gene. V lost 3 bases, J lost 3 bases, and 0 bases stayed unmatched. This CDR3 is 14 amino acids long. This CDR3 reads CASSFSGDTGELFF. The DNA of the CDR3 is TGTGCCAGCAGCTTTAGCGGGGACACCGGGGAGCTGTTTTTT.

This chain connects TRBV7-2 to TRBJ1-1; 7 nucleotides line up with TRBD1. CDR1 is SGHTA and CDR2 is FQGNSA in the germline V gene. Trimming cost V 1 base and J 7 bases; bases outside gene matches: 9. The CDR3 contains 15 residues. DNA of the CDR3: TGTGCCAGCAGCTTAGGGGGACAGCGTAGCTTTGAAGCTTTCTTT. Its protein product is CASSLGGQRSFEAFF.

This clonotype has ten or more counts. The chain combines TRBV7-9 with TRBJ2-7, with a weak D call TRBD2 (6 bases). The germline V gene has CDR1 SEHNR and CDR2 FQNEAQ (reference sequence). Trimming took off 1 base at V and 3 bases at J, with 7 bases between the two ends. This CDR3 spans 13 amino acids. CDR3 bases: TGTGCCAGCAGCTTAGGGGGAGGCTACGAGCAGTACTTC. This sequence encodes CASSLGGGYEQYF.

The chain uses TRBV29-1 and TRBJ1-4; D unclear. Germline CDR1 reads SQVTM; CDR2 reads ANQGSEA. The CDR3 length is 16 residues. V shed 7 bases and J shed 10 bases, with 28 bases lying between them. The CDR3: CSASDRSRLSGGKLFF. The CDR3 DNA sequence: TGCAGCGCCTCGGACCGGTCTCGCCTCAGCGGAGGAAAACTGTTTTTT.

The chain uses TRBV7-2 and TRBJ2-7; TRBD2 might be the D (5 bases). CDR3 size: 14 residues. The V end lost 3 bases, the J end lost 3 bases, and 12 bases lay between the germline ends. CDR1 is SGHTA and CDR2 is FQGNSA in the germline V gene. The CDR3 sequence is CASSLGSPNYEQYF. The CDR3 DNA is TGTGCCAGCAGCTTGGGGAGTCCAAACTACGAGCAGTACTTC.

This clonotype was detected ten times or more. The rearrangement uses TRBV27 and TRBJ2-1, with TRBD2 identical over 10 bases. Germline lookup yields CDR1 MNHEY and CDR2 SMNVEV (reference sequence). The CDR3 contains 20 residues. The trim removed 5 bases at V and 0 bases at J, leaving 16 bases unmatched. The CDR3 sequence: CASSPSSGLALISSYNEQFF. DNA for the CDR3: TGTGCCAGCAGTCCCAGTTCGGGACTAGCGCTTATCAGCTCCTACAATGAGCAGTTCTTC.

V gene TRBV5-6 combines with J gene TRBJ2-3; D is unclear. Trimming stripped 4 bases from V and 3 bases from J, with 15 bases between. Looked up from germline, CDR1 is SGHDT and CDR2 is YYEEEE. The CDR3 has 15 residues. The CDR3: CASSTPWEWTDTQYF. DNA of the CDR3: TGTGCCAGCAGCACACCGTGGGAATGGACAGATACGCAGTATTTT.

This clonotype showed up many times. The V and J genes are TRBV12-3 or TRBV12-4 and TRBJ1-2; possibly TRBD1 for D (6 bases). The CDR3 contains 15 residues. V lost 7 bases to trimming and J lost 8 bases, with 23 bases between them. The DNA for the CDR3 is TGTGCCAGCACCCGAGGCGGGGGGCGCCTTTCCGGCTACACCTTC. Residues: CASTRGGGRLSGYTF.

The chain uses TRBV27 and TRBJ2-1; D may be TRBD2 (6 bases). This CDR3 is 13 amino acids long. The germline V gene has CDR1 MNHEY and CDR2 SMNVEV (reference sequence). V was cut by 6 bases and J by 5 bases, with 11 bases left in between. CDR3 amino acids: CASSGSRDNEQFF. The CDR3 DNA is TGTGCCAGCAGCGGGAGTCGGGACAATGAGCAGTTCTTC.

The gene calls are TRBV12-3 or TRBV12-4 and TRBJ2-1; a weak D match, TRBD2 (7 bases). V lost 6 bases, J lost 6 bases, and 18 bases lay in between. The CDR3 spans 15 residues. CDR3 amino acids: CASSPGGGGGNEQFF. The CDR3 nucleotides read TGTGCCAGCAGCCCCGGGGGCGGCGGGGGCAATGAGCAGTTCTTC.

The V gene is TRBV20-1, the J gene TRBJ2-1; TRBD1 or TRBD2 may be the D gene (5 bases each). The germline V gene encodes CDR1 DFQATT and CDR2 SNEGSKA (reference sequence). CDR3 length: 11 amino acids. The V end lost 3 bases, the J end lost 9 bases, and 9 bases lay between the germline ends. The CDR3 here is CSASRGGEQFF. CDR3 coding DNA: TGCAGTGCTAGCCGTGGGGGTGAGCAGTTCTTC.

This clonotype was seen a few times. V is TRBV5-1 and J is TRBJ2-7, with D tentatively TRBD1 or TRBD2 (6 bases each). V lost 0 bases to trimming and J lost 6 bases, with 10 bases between them. The CDR3 is 13 amino acids. The germline gives CDR1 SGHRS, CDR2 YFSETQ. The CDR3 coding sequence is TGCGCCAGCAGCTTGGTAGGGGGGCCCGAGCAGTACTTC. This encodes CASSLVGGPEQYF. Combining the CDR3 with reference TRBV5-1 and TRBJ2-7 gives the whole variable domain KAGVTQTPRYLIKTRGQQVTLSCSPISGHRSVSWYQQTPGQGLQFLFEYFSETQRNKGNFPGRFSGRQFSNSRSEMNVSTLELGDSALYLCASSLVGGPEQYFGPGTRLTVT.

The V and J genes are TRBV20-1 and TRBJ1-5; 9 bases match TRBD1. This CDR3 has 14 amino acids. The trim removed 1 base at V and 4 bases at J, leaving 2 bases unmatched. The V gene's germline CDR1 is DFQATT and CDR2 SNEGSKA (reference sequence). The CDR3: CSARGDRENQPQHF. CDR3 DNA sequence: TGCAGTGCTAGAGGGGACAGGGAGAATCAGCCCCAGCATTTT.